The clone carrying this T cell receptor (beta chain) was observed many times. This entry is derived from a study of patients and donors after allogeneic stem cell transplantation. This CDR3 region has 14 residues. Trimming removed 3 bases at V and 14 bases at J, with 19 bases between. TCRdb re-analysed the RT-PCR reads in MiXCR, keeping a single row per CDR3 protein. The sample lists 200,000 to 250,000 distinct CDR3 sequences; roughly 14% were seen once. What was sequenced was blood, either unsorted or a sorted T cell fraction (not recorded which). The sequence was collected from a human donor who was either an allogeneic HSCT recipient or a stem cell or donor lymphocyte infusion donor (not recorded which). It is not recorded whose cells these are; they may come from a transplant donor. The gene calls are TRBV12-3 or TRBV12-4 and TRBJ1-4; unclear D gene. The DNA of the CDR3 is TGTGCCAGCAGTTTGGTAGGGCGGTCGTGGAATCTGTTTTTT. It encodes CASSLVGRSWNLFF.